This T cell receptor (beta chain) was recovered during a study of cytomegalovirus exposure and HLA in healthy donors. Broader study findings: It was in a later analysis that TCR association rates were seen to vary by HLA locus, highest for DRB1 and lowest for HLA-C.

Details on this clone: No antigen is known for it.

The germline V and J ends were trimmed by 5 bases and 3 bases, with 13 bases remaining between them. From germline, CDR1 is SGHAT and CDR2 FQNNGV. The CDR3 extends over 14 amino acids. The PCR made use of 60 Vbeta and 13 Jbeta primers. Assay: immunoSEQ multiplex PCR; the TCRdb copy retains only in-frame clones and omits some. In the table there are roughly 200,000 clones, 79% of which are singletons. The clonotype was recovered from a woman aged 25 to 39 in good health and CMV-seropositive. Sequenced input: PBMCs. The gene calls are TRBV11-2 and TRBJ1-1; a possible D gene is TRBD1 (5 bases). For the CDR3, the DNA is TGTGCCAGCAGCCAGATGCTAGGGGACACTGAAGCTTTCTTT. Translation gives CASSQMLGDTEAFF.